Listed below are T cell receptor beta chains from one sample, sequenced in a study of cytomegalovirus exposure and HLA in healthy donors. Sequencing was performed with immunoSEQ multiplex PCR; in TCRdb, only in-frame clones are kept and a portion is missing. The sample yields 250,000 to 300,000 clones, 80% to 90% seen once. The sample taken for sequencing was PBMCs. The receptors were gathered from a young woman in good health and CMV-seronegative. The CDR3 runs from the conserved cysteine through the conserved F or W. D genes are given only for firm matches. Rows give clone size only sometimes, using once, few, many, or a class for an expanded clone.

DNA	CDR3	D	size	V	J
TGTGCCAGCAGTGAACTAGCGGGGGTCGCAGATACGCAGTATTTT	CASSELAGVADTQYF	TRBD2	-	TRBV2	TRBJ2-3
TGCGCCAGCAGTTTGGACTATTCCTACGAGCAGTACTTC	CASSLDYSYEQYF	-	-	TRBV10-1	TRBJ2-7
TGTGCCAGCAGCTCCCTAGCGGTCTACGAGCAGTACTTC	CASSSLAVYEQYF	TRBD2	-	TRBV7-9	TRBJ2-7
TGTGCCAGCAGCCCCCTAGGGGTTTATGGCTACACCTTC	CASSPLGVYGYTF	-	-	TRBV11-2	TRBJ1-2
TGTGCCAGTAGTATTGCTAGCGGGAGTATAAATGAGCAGTTCTTC	CASSIASGSINEQFF	TRBD2	-	TRBV19	TRBJ2-1
TGTGCCTGCCGACAGAGAGAGAACACTGAAGCTTTCTTT	CACRQRENTEAFF	-	-	TRBV27	TRBJ1-1
TGCGCCAGCAGCTTGACTCGGGGATCGAACACTGAAGCTTTCTTT	CASSLTRGSNTEAFF	-	-	TRBV5-1	TRBJ1-1
TGCGCCAGCAGCCAAGATCCGGGGAGGAGGGGAAACACCATATATTTT	CASSQDPGRRGNTIYF	-	-	TRBV4-3	TRBJ1-3
TGTGCCAGTAGTCTCGACAGGGGGTCGGCCTATGGCTACACCTTC	CASSLDRGSAYGYTF	TRBD1	few	TRBV19	TRBJ1-2
TGTGCCAGCAGTTTTGGACAGGGTCAGAATGAGCAGTACTTC	CASSFGQGQNEQYF	TRBD1	-	TRBV6-5	TRBJ2-7
TGCGCCAGCAGTTCGACCGGGACAGGGTTTACCGGGGAGCTGTTTTTT	CASSSTGTGFTGELFF	TRBD1	-	TRBV5-1	TRBJ2-2
TGTGCCAGCAGCCCTTTAACAGAGGGCCCTCAGAGAAACACCATATATTTT	CASSPLTEGPQRNTIYF	-	-	TRBV7-8	TRBJ1-3
TGCGCCAGCAGTCCCGGGACAGGGGCCTCTGGAAACACCATATATTTT	CASSPGTGASGNTIYF	TRBD1	-	TRBV5-1	TRBJ1-3
TGTGCCAGCAGACCGGACAGGGCCGAGCAGTACTTC	CASRPDRAEQYF	TRBD1	-	TRBV7-9	TRBJ2-7
TGTGCCAGCAGCGCTACCGGGACTAACCCGTCCTACGAGCAGTACTTC	CASSATGTNPSYEQYF	-	-	TRBV21-1	TRBJ2-7
TGCGCCAGCAGCCAAGATCACGACAGGAGAAGCTACGAGCAGTACTTC	CASSQDHDRRSYEQYF	-	-	TRBV4-3	TRBJ2-7
TGTGCCAGCAGCCAAACAGGGGATAGCTACGAGCAGTACTTC	CASSQTGDSYEQYF	TRBD1	-	TRBV7-9	TRBJ2-7
TGTGCCAGTCAGGCGGGGGATTTAATACCCCAGCATTTT	CASQAGDLIPQHF	-	-	TRBV19	TRBJ1-5
TGCGCCACACGGACTAGCGGGGCCTCCACAGATACGCAGTATTTT	CATRTSGASTDTQYF	TRBD2	-	TRBV5-1	TRBJ2-3
TGTGCCACTCCGGGACAGAACTATGGCTACACCTTC	CATPGQNYGYTF	TRBD1	few	TRBV19	TRBJ1-2
TGTGCCAGCTACGGACAGGAAGCTAACTATGGCTACACCTTC	CASYGQEANYGYTF	TRBD1	-	TRBV5-4	TRBJ1-2
TGTGCCAGCTCACCTGGTACCACTTGGACTGAAGCTTTCTTT	CASSPGTTWTEAFF	-	-	TRBV18	TRBJ1-1
TGCGCCAGCAGTGAGTCGGCTAGACCCTACGAGCAGTACTTC	CASSESARPYEQYF	-	-	TRBV10-1	TRBJ2-7
TGTGCCAGCAGTACTGGACAGGGCTTCCCGGGCGCTTTCTTT	CASSTGQGFPGAFF	TRBD1	-	TRBV6-5	TRBJ1-1
TGTGCCAGCTCACCACGACAGGGTTTCGCCGTTGAAGCTTTCTTT	CASSPRQGFAVEAFF	TRBD1	-	TRBV18	TRBJ1-1
TGTGCCAGCAGCCCGACTAGCGGGGGGGGTACCTACAATGAGCAGTTCTTC	CASSPTSGGGTYNEQFF	TRBD2	-	TRBV9	TRBJ2-1
TGTGCCAGCAGGATACAGGGAAATCAGCCCCAGCATTTT	CASRIQGNQPQHF	-	-	TRBV28	TRBJ1-5
TGCGCCAGCAGCCTACAGAGCACAGATACGCAGTATTTT	CASSLQSTDTQYF	-	-	TRBV5-1	TRBJ2-3
TGTGCCAGCAGGATACCGGGACAGGGCCCGTCACCCCTCCACTTT	CASRIPGQGPSPLHF	TRBD1	-	TRBV2	TRBJ1-6
TGTGCCAGCAGCGGGGGTTGGACTGAAGCTTTCTTT	CASSGGWTEAFF	-	-	TRBV27	TRBJ1-1
TGTGCCAGCTCACCACCGGGACAGGGTACCAAAAACATTCAGTACTTC	CASSPPGQGTKNIQYF	TRBD1	-	TRBV18	TRBJ2-4
TGTGCCAGCAGCCGCCCGGGAGGCGGGTCGGGCACAGATACGCAGTATTTT	CASSRPGGGSGTDTQYF	TRBD2	-	TRBV4-2	TRBJ2-3
TGTGCCTGGACCTTCGGGGCTAGCGGGAATGGAGAGCAGTACTTC	CAWTFGASGNGEQYF	TRBD2	-	TRBV30	TRBJ2-7
TGTGCCAGCAGCTTGTCTCCGGGAGGTTGGCGGAATGGCTACACCTTC	CASSLSPGGWRNGYTF	-	-	TRBV5-8	TRBJ1-2
TGTGCCAGCAGTTGGCCTGGTAGCAATCAGCCCCAGCATTTT	CASSWPGSNQPQHF	-	-	TRBV7-9	TRBJ1-5
TGTGCCAGCAGCGGAGCAAACGGACAGGGGGAGAGCTCCTATAATTCACCCCTCCACTTT	CASSGANGQGESSYNSPLHF	TRBD1	-	TRBV9	TRBJ1-6
TGTGCCAGCAGTTTCCTAGCGGATAAAAACATTCAGTACTTC	CASSFLADKNIQYF	TRBD2	-	TRBV28	TRBJ2-4
TGTGCCAGCAGCTTATGGGACAGGGTGTATGGCTACACCTTC	CASSLWDRVYGYTF	TRBD1	-	TRBV5-6	TRBJ1-2
TGTGCCAGCTCACCATTATCGAGCGGGAGGATGTACAATGAGCAGTTCTTC	CASSPLSSGRMYNEQFF	TRBD2	-	TRBV18	TRBJ2-1
TGCGCCAGCAGCTCCGTACTGGGGCGGGAGATGAGAGAGCAGTACTTC	CASSSVLGREMREQYF	TRBD2	-	TRBV5-1	TRBJ2-7
TGTGCCAGCAGTGTGGGGGCCGGTCAGCCCCAGCATTTT	CASSVGAGQPQHF	-	few	TRBV2	TRBJ1-5
TGTGCCAGCAGCGTAGGACTAGCGGGGGCCAGGCAAGAGACCCAGTACTTC	CASSVGLAGARQETQYF	TRBD2	once	TRBV9	TRBJ2-5
TGTGCCAGCAGTCCCGGACAGGGATATCAGCCCCAGCATTTT	CASSPGQGYQPQHF	TRBD1	-	TRBV7-9	TRBJ1-5
TGTGCCAGCAGCCCGTCGGGGACTAGAACGTTCTTC	CASSPSGTRTFF	TRBD2	-	TRBV5-6	TRBJ2-1
TGTGCCAGCAGTGTCACAGGAAGTAGCAATCAGCCCCAGCATTTT	CASSVTGSSNQPQHF	-	-	TRBV6-6	TRBJ1-5
TGTGCCAGCAGCCTCCGGGGAGCGGTCACCTACGAGCAGTACTTC	CASSLRGAVTYEQYF	-	-	TRBV27	TRBJ2-7